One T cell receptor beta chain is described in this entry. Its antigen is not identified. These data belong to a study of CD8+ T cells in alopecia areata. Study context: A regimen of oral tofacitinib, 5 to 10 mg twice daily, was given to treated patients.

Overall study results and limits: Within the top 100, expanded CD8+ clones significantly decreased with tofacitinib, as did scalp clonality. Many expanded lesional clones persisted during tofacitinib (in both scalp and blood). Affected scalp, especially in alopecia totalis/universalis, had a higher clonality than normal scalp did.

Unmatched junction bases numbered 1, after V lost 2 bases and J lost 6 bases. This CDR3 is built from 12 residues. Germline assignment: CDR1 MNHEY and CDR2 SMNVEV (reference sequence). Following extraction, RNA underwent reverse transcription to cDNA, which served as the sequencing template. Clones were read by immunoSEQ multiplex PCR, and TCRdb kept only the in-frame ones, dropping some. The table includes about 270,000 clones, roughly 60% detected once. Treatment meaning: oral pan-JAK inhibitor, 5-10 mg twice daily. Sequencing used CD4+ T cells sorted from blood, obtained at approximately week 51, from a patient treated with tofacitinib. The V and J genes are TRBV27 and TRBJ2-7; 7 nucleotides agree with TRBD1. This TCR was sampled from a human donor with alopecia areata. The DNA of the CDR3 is TGTGCCAGCAGTTTACCAGGGGGCGAGCAGTACTTC. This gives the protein CASSLPGGEQYF.